Listed below are T cell receptor beta chains from one sample, sequenced in a study of memory CD4+ T cells and cytomegalovirus serostatus. Repertoires were generated with immunoSEQ multiplex PCR, while TCRdb's copy carries only in-frame clones and drops some. The sample records about 57,000 clones, less than 85% being singletons. The sequenced sample was memory CD4+ T cells from blood. These receptors were obtained from an adult in good health and CMV-seronegative. CDR3s include the opening cysteine and the closing phenylalanine or tryptophan. A D gene is named only where the DNA matches it firmly.

J gene	V gene	CDR3 length	D gene	CDR3 protein
TRBJ1-5	TRBV6-1	14	-	CASSEGGTGQPQHF
TRBJ1-2	TRBV19	14	TRBD1	CASSTTGVHYGYTF
TRBJ1-5	TRBV6-1	15	TRBD1	CASSEASGGRQPQHF
TRBJ2-4	TRBV2	16	-	CASSEKVVGAKNIQYF
TRBJ2-1	TRBV6-5	15	-	CASAPTGGSYNEQFF
TRBJ2-7	TRBV28	10	-	CASGGYEQYF
TRBJ1-1	TRBV6-5	14	TRBD1	CASSYSDRGAEAFF
TRBJ1-3	TRBV5-5	15	-	CASSLATGSGNTIYF
TRBJ1-4	TRBV29-1	18	-	CSVARRQVGGMANEKLFF
TRBJ2-3	TRBV7-8	17	TRBD1	CASSFGTGTGLTDTQYF
TRBJ1-2	TRBV6-6	14	TRBD1	CASSPSTGKDGYTF
TRBJ1-4	TRBV5-4	16	TRBD1	CASSLGDRAGMEKLFF
TRBJ1-2	TRBV7-9	16	-	CASLPYVSRVEGGYTF
TRBJ1-3	TRBV19	15	-	CASRRDRSSGNTIYF
TRBJ2-1	TRBV4-1	12	-	CASSPDLNEQFF
TRBJ1-1	TRBV6-1	14	-	CASTPGALITEAFF
TRBJ2-1	TRBV19	12	-	CASSIVPGEQFF
TRBJ1-2	TRBV19	14	TRBD1	CASSTWTGEYGYTF
TRBJ1-1	TRBV28	15	-	CASSFSRAGDTEAFF
TRBJ2-4	TRBV28	13	TRBD2	CASSFASGGIQYF
TRBJ1-1	TRBV19	16	-	CASRGGQTNLNTEAFF
TRBJ2-2	TRBV7-2	15	-	CASSLGQRNTGELFF
TRBJ2-2	TRBV7-8	18	-	CASSYLVGQGGITGELFF
TRBJ2-2	TRBV6-6	15	-	CASSYSMTGNGELFF
TRBJ2-7	TRBV20-1	11	TRBD1	CSAHRGYEQYF
TRBJ2-2	TRBV5-1	17	TRBD2	CASSSLAGGPNTGELFF
TRBJ2-2	TRBV7-9	14	-	CASSQGQVTGELFF
TRBJ2-2	TRBV5-1	14	-	CASRPGAGIGELFF
TRBJ2-7	TRBV6-1	15	TRBD2	CASSEAEAGFYEQYF